The next 21 T cell receptor beta chains were all read from a single sample in a study of cytomegalovirus exposure and HLA in healthy donors (dated by TCRdb to about 2017). Library preparation used the immunoSEQ multiplex PCR assay. The multiplex PCR relied on a mix of 60 forward primers for TCR Vbeta segments and 13 reverse primers for TCR Jbeta segments. TCRdb holds this immuneACCESS table with in-frame rearrangements only. Some clones are missing; in checked studies, unresolved V genes explain under half, and the rest has no known cause. The sample data list approximately 110,000 clones, and over 12% of these were observed just once. 0.8% to 0.95% of the sample is in the top ten clones. The sequencing sample was made of PBMCs. All receptors come from a female donor in good health and CMV-seronegative.

V is TRBV7-8 and J is TRBJ1-6, with D maybe TRBD1 (5 bases). The ends were cut back, 5 bases at V and 5 bases at J, with 22 bases in the middle. Germline CDR1 is SGHVS and CDR2 is FQNEAQ. This CDR3 spans 18 amino acids. CDR3: CASSPRDWGPLDNSPLHF. The CDR3 nucleotides are TGTGCCAGCAGCCCCCGGGACTGGGGCCCATTGGATAATTCACCCCTCCACTTT.

This clone was seen more than once but under ten times. The V gene is TRBV27, the J gene TRBJ2-2; D is possibly TRBD1 (6 bases). V lost 3 bases, J lost 1 base, and 12 bases lay in between. This CDR3 spans 16 amino acids. Germline V gives CDR1 MNHEY, CDR2 SMNVEV (reference sequence). This chain's CDR3 is CASSFIRGRNTGELFF. The CDR3 DNA sequence: TGTGCCAGCAGTTTCATCAGGGGTCGGAACACCGGGGAGCTGTTTTTT.

V usage is TRBV4-3 and J usage is TRBJ2-2; D remains ambiguous. Germline V gives CDR1 LGHNA, CDR2 YSLEER. V lost 1 base to trimming and J lost 1 base, with 10 bases between them. The CDR3 loop spans 16 amino acids. The CDR3 is CASSQGRYRNTGELFF. DNA of the CDR3: TGCGCCAGCAGCCAAGGAAGATACAGGAACACCGGGGAGCTGTTTTTT.

The chain carries TRBV4-3 and TRBJ2-1, with D perhaps matching TRBD2 (5 bases). Between the trimmed V and J ends, which lost 0 bases and 1 base, there was a span of 13 bases. This CDR3 spans 17 amino acids. The germline CDR1 and CDR2 sequences are LGHNA and YSLEER. The CDR3 loop reads CASSQDRKRESYNEQFF. The CDR3 coding sequence is TGCGCCAGCAGCCAAGACCGTAAGAGGGAGTCCTACAATGAGCAGTTCTTC.

This clone occurred a few times. The V gene is TRBV9, the J gene TRBJ2-7, with a tentative D call TRBD2 (6 bases). This CDR3 has 13 residues. V was trimmed by 4 bases and J by 0 bases, leaving 8 bases between them. Germline V CDR1 and CDR2: SGDLS, YYNGEE. The CDR3: CASSRGLSYEQYF. The CDR3 bases are TGTGCCAGCAGCAGGGGACTCTCCTACGAGCAGTACTTC. The full variable domain, its missing parts supplied by reference TRBV9 and TRBJ2-7, is DSGVTQTPKHLITATGQRVTLRCSPRSGDLSVYWYQQSLDQGLQFLIQYYNGEERAKGNILERFSAQQFPDLHSELNLSSLELGDSALYFCASSRGLSYEQYFGPGTRLTVT.

This clone has just a few counts. The chain's CDR3 is CAWSEGAGQGYTF. DNA for the CDR3: TGTGCCTGGAGTGAAGGGGCTGGTCAAGGCTACACCTTC. V usage is TRBV30 and J usage is TRBJ1-2, with a possible D match to TRBD1 (5 bases). The CDR3 length is 13 residues. The V end was cut by 1 base, the J end by 8 bases, with 14 bases between. Germline V gives CDR1 GTSNPN, CDR2 SVGIG (reference sequence).

This clone was found a few times. The chain employs TRBV9 and TRBJ2-3, with TRBD2 matching 9 bases. Losses at the gene ends were 4 bases for V and 3 bases for J; bases not matched to a gene: 15. Germline CDR1 and CDR2: SGDLS and YYNGEE. This CDR3 is 18 amino acids long. The CDR3 loop reads CASSTPRGRAGGTDTQYF. In nucleotides, the CDR3 is TGTGCCAGCAGCACCCCTCGCGGGAGGGCCGGGGGTACAGATACGCAGTATTTT.

V and J are TRBV5-1 and TRBJ2-7; 9 nucleotides align to TRBD1. With V trimmed by 5 bases and J by 7 bases, 13 bases remained unmatched. CDR1 and CDR2 from the germline V gene are SGHRS and YFSETQ. This CDR3 has 15 amino acids. The CDR3 loop reads CASSYLTGGLGEQYF. CDR3 in DNA: TGCGCCAGCAGTTATTTGACAGGGGGATTGGGGGAGCAGTACTTC.

V usage is TRBV11-3 and J usage is TRBJ2-1; perhaps TRBD2 as D (6 bases). Trimming cost V 4 bases and J 5 bases, with 9 bases left between them. CDR3 size: 13 residues. Looked up from germline, CDR1 is SGHNT and CDR2 is YENEEA. In nucleotides, the CDR3 is TGTGCCAGCAGCTGGGCGGGGCACAATGAGCAGTTCTTC. The encoded protein is CASSWAGHNEQFF.

This clone appeared a few times. The chain has TRBV7-9 and TRBJ2-7; tentative D call: TRBD1 (7 bases). Trimming left V 3 bases short and J 4 bases short, with 13 bases between. In germline, CDR1 is SEHNR, CDR2 FQNEAQ (reference sequence). This CDR3 has 14 amino acids. The CDR3 protein is CASSFQAGGYEQYF. In DNA, the CDR3 is TGTGCCAGCAGCTTTCAAGCAGGGGGGTACGAGCAGTACTTC.

This clone was counted between two and nine times. The chain carries TRBV5-4 and TRBJ1-1; possible D gene TRBD1, 5 bases. Germline CDR1 reads SGHNT; CDR2 reads YYREEE (reference sequence). V was pared by 6 bases and J by 0 bases, with 15 bases between. This CDR3 spans 15 amino acids. DNA of the CDR3: TGTGCCAGCACCCAGGCTGGGGGGGTGAACACTGAAGCTTTCTTT. Its translation is CASTQAGGVNTEAFF.

This clone turned up a few times. In DNA form, the CDR3 reads TGTGCCAGCAGCTCCTACCCGGGACTAAACTACGAGCAGTACTTC. It specifies CASSSYPGLNYEQYF. The chain joins TRBV13 to TRBJ2-7, with TRBD2 matching over 7 bases. Trimming at V came to 4 bases and at J to 3 bases, leaving 9 bases not matched to a gene. This CDR3 spans 15 amino acids. CDR1 is PRHDT, CDR2 FYEKMQ, per germline (reference sequence).

CDR3 loop: CASSLGSGQGAGQPQHF. As DNA, the CDR3 is TGTGCCAGCAGCTTGGGATCGGGACAGGGGGCCGGTCAGCCCCAGCATTTT. The chain recombines TRBV7-9 with TRBJ1-5, with 12 positions matching TRBD1. V dropped 3 bases and J dropped 6; count of bases not matched to a gene: 9. Germline loops: CDR1 SEHNR, CDR2 FQNEAQ (reference sequence). This CDR3 is 17 amino acids long.

In this sample, this clone turned up a few times. The chain carries TRBV10-1 and TRBJ2-2; TRBD2 aligns across 11 bases. V lost 9 bases to trimming and J lost 5 bases; unmatched junction nucleotides: 17. Germline V CDR1 and CDR2: WNHNN, SYGVQD (reference sequence). CDR3 length: 18 amino acids. CDR3 in amino acids: CARIQGLAGFGETGELFF. The CDR3 region has the DNA TGCGCCAGGATTCAAGGACTAGCGGGTTTCGGGGAAACCGGGGAGCTGTTTTTT.

This chain links TRBV27 with TRBJ1-5, with D hard to call. Trimming removed 6 bases from V and 3 bases from J, with 15 bases in between. This CDR3 spans 15 amino acids. Germline V gives CDR1 MNHEY, CDR2 SMNVEV (reference sequence). CDR3 DNA: TGTGCCAGCAGGCGTCAGGCCGTTCCCAATCAGCCCCAGCATTTT. The encoded protein is CASRRQAVPNQPQHF.

About this clone: Within the sample, other DNA sequences also encode this same CDR3. The CDR3 reads CASSLLAGGGTDTQYF. The CDR3 DNA reads TGTGCCAGCAGCTTACTAGCGGGGGGCGGCACAGATACGCAGTATTTT. J is TRBJ2-3 and V is TRBV7-2, with 11 bases fitting TRBD2. The CDR3 runs 16 residues. V shed 2 bases and J 1 base; nucleotides not matched to a gene: 2. Germline V CDR1 and CDR2: SGHTA, FQGNSA.

The table lists this clone with a few counts. This chain joins TRBV13 and TRBJ2-1; D is possibly TRBD2 (6 bases). Germline assignment: CDR1 PRHDT and CDR2 FYEKMQ (reference sequence). The V end lost 10 bases, the J end lost 0 bases, and 16 bases lay between the germline ends. The CDR3 has 15 residues. DNA of the CDR3: TGTGCCACCAGGAGGCGGGGCGACTCCTACAATGAGCAGTTCTTC. This sequence encodes CATRRRGDSYNEQFF.

This clone occurred a few times. The rearrangement uses TRBV2 and TRBJ1-2; 10 bases agree with TRBD1. The CDR3 runs to 16 residues. After removal of 6 bases from V and 5 bases from J, the junction contained 12 bases not matched to a gene. Germline V CDR1 and CDR2: SNHLY, FYNNEI. DNA for the CDR3: TGTGCCAGCAGGACCGGGACAGGGGCGTTTTTGTATGGCTACACCTTC. Translated: CASRTGTGAFLYGYTF. The full variable domain, rest sourced from reference TRBV2 and TRBJ1-2, is EPEVTQTPSHQVTQMGQEVILRCVPISNHLYFYWYRQILGQKVEFLVSFYNNEISEKSEIFDDQFSVERPDGSNFTLKIRSTKLEDSAMYFCASRTGTGAFLYGYTFGSGTRLTVV.

The genes are TRBV7-9 and TRBJ1-2; D is possibly TRBD1 (5 bases). The CDR3 sequence is 14 residues long. The V and J ends lost 1 base and 0 bases respectively, with 6 bases between them. Germline CDR1 and CDR2: SEHNR and FQNEAQ (reference sequence). In DNA form, the CDR3 reads TGTGCCAGCAGCTTAGGACAGCCTAACTATGGCTACACCTTC. It codes for CASSLGQPNYGYTF.

The rearrangement links TRBV28 to TRBJ2-3; 14 bases align to TRBD2. Germline trimming cut 2 bases from V and 3 bases from J; bases unmatched to any gene: 10. This CDR3 is built from 19 residues. Germline V CDR1 and CDR2: MDHEN, SYDVKM. The CDR3 DNA is TGTGCCAGCAGTTTAAATCGGGGACTAGCGGGAGTGGTTACAGATACGCAGTATTTT. Amino acid sequence: CASSLNRGLAGVVTDTQYF.

This clone was picked up a small number of times. The chain couples TRBV7-2 to TRBJ2-5, with 8 bases lining up with TRBD2. CDR3 length: 17 amino acids. Trimming at V came to 1 base and at J to 5 bases, leaving 12 bases not matched to a gene. Germline loops: CDR1 SGHTA, CDR2 FQGNSA. Here the CDR3 DNA reads TGTGCCAGCAGCTTAGATGAATGGCGGTCGGGGGGGGAGACCCAGTACTTC. This translates into CASSLDEWRSGGETQYF. The entire variable domain, with the rest obtained from reference TRBV7-2 and TRBJ2-5, is as follows: GAGVSQSPSNKVTEKGKDVELRCDPISGHTALYWYRQSLGQGLEFLIYFQGNSAPDKSGLPSDRFSAERTGGSVSTLTIQRTQQEDSAVYLCASSLDEWRSGGETQYFGPGTRLLVL.